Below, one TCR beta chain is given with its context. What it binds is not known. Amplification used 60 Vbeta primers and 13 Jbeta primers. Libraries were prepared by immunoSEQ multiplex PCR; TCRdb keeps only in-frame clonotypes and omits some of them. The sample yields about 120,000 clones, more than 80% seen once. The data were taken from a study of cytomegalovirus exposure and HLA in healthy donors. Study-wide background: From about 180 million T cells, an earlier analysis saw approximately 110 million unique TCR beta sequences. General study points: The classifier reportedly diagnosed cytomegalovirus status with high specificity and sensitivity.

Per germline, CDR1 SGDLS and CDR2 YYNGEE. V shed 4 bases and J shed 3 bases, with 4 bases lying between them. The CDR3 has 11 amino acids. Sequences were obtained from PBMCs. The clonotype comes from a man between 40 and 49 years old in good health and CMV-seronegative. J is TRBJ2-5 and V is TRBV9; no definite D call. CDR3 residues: CASSREETQYF. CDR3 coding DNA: TGTGCCAGCAGCCGGGAAGAGACCCAGTACTTC. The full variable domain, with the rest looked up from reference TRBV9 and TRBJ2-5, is DSGVTQTPKHLITATGQRVTLRCSPRSGDLSVYWYQQSLDQGLQFLIQYYNGEERAKGNILERFSAQQFPDLHSELNLSSLELGDSALYFCASSREETQYFGPGTRLLVL.